This T cell receptor (beta chain) was captured in a study of blood T cell repertoires in COVID-19. At the level of the study: The origin of the acute and convalescent COVID-19 samples was the United States, Italy and Spain. Nucleic acid was either cDNA or gDNA, and it came from T cells, B-cell-depleted T cells, or PBMCs.

The CDR3 loop spans 13 amino acids. Germline loops: CDR1 ENHRY, CDR2 SYGVKD. V gave up 6 bases and J gave up 2 bases, with 11 bases separating them. This clone was seen only once. Authors' data handling: Amplified reference gene primers provided the basis for estimating nucleated cell counts. Clones were read by immunoSEQ multiplex PCR, and TCRdb kept only the in-frame ones, dropping some. The V and J calls and clone size were taken over from that table, and D and trimming were inferred from the DNA. The sample has about 40,000 clones; approximately 80% are singletons. The sequenced material came from peripheral blood. The receptor was isolated from a human donor with acute or convalescent COVID-19. The donor label of this sample is uncertain. The chain recombines TRBV10-3 with TRBJ2-7; tentatively, D is TRBD1 (6 bases). For the CDR3, the DNA is TGTGCCATCAGGGTGACAGGAACCTACGAGCAGTACTTC. Translated: CAIRVTGTYEQYF.